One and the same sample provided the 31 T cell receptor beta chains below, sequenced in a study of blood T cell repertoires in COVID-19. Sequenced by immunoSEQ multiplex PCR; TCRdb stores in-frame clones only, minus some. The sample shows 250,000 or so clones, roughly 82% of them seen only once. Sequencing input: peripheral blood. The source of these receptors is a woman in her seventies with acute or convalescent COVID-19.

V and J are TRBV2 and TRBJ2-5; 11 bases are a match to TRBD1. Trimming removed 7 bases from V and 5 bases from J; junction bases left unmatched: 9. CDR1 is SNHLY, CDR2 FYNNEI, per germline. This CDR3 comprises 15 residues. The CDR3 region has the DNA TGTGCCAGCACCTTTGGACAGGGGGCTCATGAGACCCAGTACTTC. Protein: CASTFGQGAHETQYF.

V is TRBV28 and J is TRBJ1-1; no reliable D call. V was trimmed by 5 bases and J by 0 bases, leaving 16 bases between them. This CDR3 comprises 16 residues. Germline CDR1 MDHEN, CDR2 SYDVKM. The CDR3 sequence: CASSPGGGEMNTEAFF. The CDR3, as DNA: TGTGCCAGCAGTCCAGGCGGCGGGGAAATGAACACTGAAGCTTTCTTT.

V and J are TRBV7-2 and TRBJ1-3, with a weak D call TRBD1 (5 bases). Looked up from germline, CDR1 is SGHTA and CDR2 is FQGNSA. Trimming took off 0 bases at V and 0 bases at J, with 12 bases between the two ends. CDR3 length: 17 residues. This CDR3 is CASSLAVTASSGNTIYF. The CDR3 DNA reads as TGTGCCAGCAGCTTAGCAGTGACAGCCAGCTCTGGAAACACCATATATTTT.

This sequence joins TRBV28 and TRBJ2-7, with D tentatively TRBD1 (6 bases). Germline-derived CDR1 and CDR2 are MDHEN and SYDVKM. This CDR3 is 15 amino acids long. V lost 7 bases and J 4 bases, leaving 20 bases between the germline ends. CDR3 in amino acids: CASTQVAGDPYEQYF. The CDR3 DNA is TGTGCCAGCACCCAAGTAGCAGGGGACCCTTACGAGCAGTACTTC.

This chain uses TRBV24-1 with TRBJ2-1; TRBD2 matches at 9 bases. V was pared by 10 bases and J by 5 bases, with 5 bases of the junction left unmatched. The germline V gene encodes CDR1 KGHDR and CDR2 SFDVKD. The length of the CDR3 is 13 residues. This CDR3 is CATNSGGNNEQFF. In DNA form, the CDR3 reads TGTGCCACGAATAGCGGGGGTAACAATGAGCAGTTCTTC.

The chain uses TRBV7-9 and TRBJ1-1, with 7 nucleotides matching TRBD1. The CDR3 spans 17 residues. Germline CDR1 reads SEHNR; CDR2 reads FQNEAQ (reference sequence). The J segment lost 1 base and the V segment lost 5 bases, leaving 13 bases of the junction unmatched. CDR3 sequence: CASSQSAGTVRNTEAFF. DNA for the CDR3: TGTGCCAGCAGCCAAAGCGCCGGGACAGTCAGGAACACTGAAGCTTTCTTT.

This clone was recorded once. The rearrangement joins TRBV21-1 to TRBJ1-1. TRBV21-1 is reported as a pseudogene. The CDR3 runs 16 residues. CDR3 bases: TGTGCCAGCAGCAAAGTTGGGGAGGAGAGGAACACTGAAGCTTTCTTT. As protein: CASSKVGEERNTEAFF.

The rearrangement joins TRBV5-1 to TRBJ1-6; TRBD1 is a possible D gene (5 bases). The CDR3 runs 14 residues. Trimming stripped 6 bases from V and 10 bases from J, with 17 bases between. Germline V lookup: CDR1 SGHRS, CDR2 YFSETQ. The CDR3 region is CASTARRGSSPLHF. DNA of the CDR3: TGCGCCAGCACCGCGCGAAGGGGATCGTCACCCCTCCACTTT.

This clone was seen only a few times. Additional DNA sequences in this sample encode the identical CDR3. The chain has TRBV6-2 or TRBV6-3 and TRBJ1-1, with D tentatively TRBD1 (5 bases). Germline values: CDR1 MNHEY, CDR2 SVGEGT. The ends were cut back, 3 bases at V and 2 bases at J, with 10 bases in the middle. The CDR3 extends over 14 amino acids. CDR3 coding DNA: TGTGCCAGCAGTTATTCGGGGGTAAACACTGAAGCTTTCTTT. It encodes CASSYSGVNTEAFF.

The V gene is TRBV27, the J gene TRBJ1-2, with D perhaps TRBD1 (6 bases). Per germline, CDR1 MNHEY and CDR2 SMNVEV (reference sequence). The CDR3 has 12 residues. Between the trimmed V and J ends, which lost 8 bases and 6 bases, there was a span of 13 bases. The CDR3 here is CASSVRGNGYTF. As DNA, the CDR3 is TGTGCCAGCTCCGTTAGGGGGAATGGCTACACCTTC.

The CDR3 sequence: CASSQDYLGVDTDTQYF. In nucleotides, the CDR3 is TGCGCCAGCAGCCAAGATTACTTGGGAGTCGACACAGATACGCAGTATTTT. V usage is TRBV4-3 and J usage is TRBJ2-3, with a weak D call TRBD2 (5 bases). From germline, CDR1 is LGHNA and CDR2 YSLEER. The V and J ends lost 0 bases and 2 bases respectively, with 15 bases between them. The CDR3 totals 17 residues.

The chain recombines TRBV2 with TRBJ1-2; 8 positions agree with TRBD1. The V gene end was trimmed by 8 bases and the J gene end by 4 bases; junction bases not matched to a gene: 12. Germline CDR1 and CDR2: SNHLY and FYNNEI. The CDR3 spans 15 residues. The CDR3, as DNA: TGTGCCAGCGTGACAGACAGGGGTGTTAGCTATGGCTACACCTTC. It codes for CASVTDRGVSYGYTF.

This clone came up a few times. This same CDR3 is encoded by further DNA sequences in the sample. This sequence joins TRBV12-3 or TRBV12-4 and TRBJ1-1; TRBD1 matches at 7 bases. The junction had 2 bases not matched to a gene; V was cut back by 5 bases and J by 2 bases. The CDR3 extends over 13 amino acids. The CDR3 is CASSRTGNTEAFF. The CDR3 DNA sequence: TGTGCCAGCAGTAGGACAGGAAACACTGAAGCTTTCTTT.

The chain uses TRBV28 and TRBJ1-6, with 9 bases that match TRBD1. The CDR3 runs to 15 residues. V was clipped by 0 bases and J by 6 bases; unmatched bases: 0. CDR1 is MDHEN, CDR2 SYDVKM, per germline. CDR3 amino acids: CASSLWDRGNSPLHF. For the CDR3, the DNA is TGTGCCAGCAGTTTATGGGACAGGGGTAATTCACCCCTCCACTTT.

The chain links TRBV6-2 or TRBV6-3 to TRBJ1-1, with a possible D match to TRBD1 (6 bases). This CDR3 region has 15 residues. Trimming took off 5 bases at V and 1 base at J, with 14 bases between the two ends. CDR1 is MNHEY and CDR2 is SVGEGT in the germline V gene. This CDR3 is CASSPGEVRNTEAFF. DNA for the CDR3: TGTGCCAGCAGTCCAGGGGAAGTGAGGAACACTGAAGCTTTCTTT.

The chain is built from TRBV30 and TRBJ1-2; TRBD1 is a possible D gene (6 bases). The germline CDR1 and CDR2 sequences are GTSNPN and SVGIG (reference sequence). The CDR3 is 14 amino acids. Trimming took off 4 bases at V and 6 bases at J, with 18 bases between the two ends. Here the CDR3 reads CAWNGGLSRNGYTF. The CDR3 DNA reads TGTGCCTGGAATGGGGGCCTGAGCAGAAATGGCTACACCTTC.

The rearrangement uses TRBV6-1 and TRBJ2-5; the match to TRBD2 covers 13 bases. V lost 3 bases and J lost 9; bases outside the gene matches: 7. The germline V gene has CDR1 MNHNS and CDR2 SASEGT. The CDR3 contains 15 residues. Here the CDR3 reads CASSETSGGKMAQYF. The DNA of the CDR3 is TGTGCCAGCAGTGAGACTAGCGGGGGGAAAATGGCCCAGTACTTC.

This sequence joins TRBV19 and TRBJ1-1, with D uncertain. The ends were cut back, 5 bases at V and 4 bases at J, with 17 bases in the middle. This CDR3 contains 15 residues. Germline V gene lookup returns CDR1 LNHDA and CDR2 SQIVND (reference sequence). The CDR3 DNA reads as TGTGCCAGTAGTCCAAGGACGGTTCGGGGCACTGAAGCTTTCTTT. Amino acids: CASSPRTVRGTEAFF.

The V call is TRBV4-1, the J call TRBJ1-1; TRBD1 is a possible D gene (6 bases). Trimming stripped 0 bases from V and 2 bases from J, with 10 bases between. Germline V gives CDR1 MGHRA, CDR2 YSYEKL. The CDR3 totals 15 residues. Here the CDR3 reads CASSQDQGINTEAFF. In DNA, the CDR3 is TGCGCCAGCAGCCAAGACCAGGGGATAAACACTGAAGCTTTCTTT.

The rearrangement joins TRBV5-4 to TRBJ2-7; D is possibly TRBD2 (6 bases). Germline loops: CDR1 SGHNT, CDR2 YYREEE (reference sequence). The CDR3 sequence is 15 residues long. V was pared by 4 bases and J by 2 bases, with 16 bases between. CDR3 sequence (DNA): TGTGCCAGCAGCCCCGGTGGGCGGGGTGCCTACGAGCAGTACTTC. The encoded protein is CASSPGGRGAYEQYF.

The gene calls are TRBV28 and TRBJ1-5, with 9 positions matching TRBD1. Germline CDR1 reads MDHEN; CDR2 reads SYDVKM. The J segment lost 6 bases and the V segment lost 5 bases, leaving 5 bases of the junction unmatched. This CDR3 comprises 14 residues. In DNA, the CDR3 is TGTGCCAGCAGTCACAGGGGGCAGGTTCAGCCCCAGCATTTT. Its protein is CASSHRGQVQPQHF.

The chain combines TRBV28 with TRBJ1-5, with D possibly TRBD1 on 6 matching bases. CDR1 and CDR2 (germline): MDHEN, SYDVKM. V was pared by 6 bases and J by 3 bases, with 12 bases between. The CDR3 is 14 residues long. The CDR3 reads CASRHYRDNQPQHF. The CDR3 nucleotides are TGTGCCAGCAGACACTACAGGGACAATCAGCCCCAGCATTTT.

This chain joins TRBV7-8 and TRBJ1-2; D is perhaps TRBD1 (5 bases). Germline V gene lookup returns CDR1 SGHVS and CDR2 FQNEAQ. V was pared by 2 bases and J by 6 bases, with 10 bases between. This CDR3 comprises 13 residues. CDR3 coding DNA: TGTGCCAGCAGCTTAACGCAGGGCCATGGCTACACCTTC. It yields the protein CASSLTQGHGYTF.

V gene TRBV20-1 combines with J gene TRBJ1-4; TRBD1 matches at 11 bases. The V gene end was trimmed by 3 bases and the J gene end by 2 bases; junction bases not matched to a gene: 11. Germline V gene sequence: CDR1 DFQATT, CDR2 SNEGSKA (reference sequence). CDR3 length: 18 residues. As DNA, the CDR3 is TGCAGTGCTAGTCATCGGACAGGGGGCTATAGGACTAATGAAAAACTGTTTTTT. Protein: CSASHRTGGYRTNEKLFF.

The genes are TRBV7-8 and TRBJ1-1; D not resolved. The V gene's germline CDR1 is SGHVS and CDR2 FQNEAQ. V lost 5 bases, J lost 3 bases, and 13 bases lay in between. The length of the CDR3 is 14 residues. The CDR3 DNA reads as TGTGCCAGCAGCGGTGGAGTCTCCCACACTGAAGCTTTCTTT. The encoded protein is CASSGGVSHTEAFF.

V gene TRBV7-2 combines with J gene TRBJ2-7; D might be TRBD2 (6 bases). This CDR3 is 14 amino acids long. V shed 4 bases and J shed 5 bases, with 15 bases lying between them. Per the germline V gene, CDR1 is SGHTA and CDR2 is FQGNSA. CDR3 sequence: CASSSRDSLDEQYF. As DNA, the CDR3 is TGTGCCAGCAGCTCCCGGGACTCTTTGGACGAGCAGTACTTC. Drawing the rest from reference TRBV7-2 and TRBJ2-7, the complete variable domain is GAGVSQSPSNKVTEKGKDVELRCDPISGHTALYWYRQSLGQGLEFLIYFQGNSAPDKSGLPSDRFSAERTGGSVSTLTIQRTQQEDSAVYLCASSSRDSLDEQYFGPGTRLTVT.

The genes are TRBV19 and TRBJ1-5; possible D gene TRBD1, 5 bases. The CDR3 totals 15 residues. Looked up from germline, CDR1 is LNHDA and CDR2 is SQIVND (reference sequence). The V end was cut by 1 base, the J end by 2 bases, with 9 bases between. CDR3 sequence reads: CASSIGGGGNQPQHF. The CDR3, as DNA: TGTGCCAGTAGTATAGGGGGGGGAGGCAATCAGCCCCAGCATTTT.

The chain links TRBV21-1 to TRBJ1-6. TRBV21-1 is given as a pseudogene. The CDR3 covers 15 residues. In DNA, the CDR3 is TGTGCCAGCAGCAAAGGGGGAGACCTAGATTCACCCCTCCACTTT. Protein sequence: CASSKGGDLDSPLHF.

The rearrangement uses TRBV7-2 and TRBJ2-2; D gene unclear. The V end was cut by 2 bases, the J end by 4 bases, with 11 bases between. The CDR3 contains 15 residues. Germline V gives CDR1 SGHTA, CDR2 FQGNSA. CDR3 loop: CASSLIVAGTGELFF. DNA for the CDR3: TGTGCCAGCAGCTTAATTGTCGCAGGCACCGGGGAGCTGTTTTTT.

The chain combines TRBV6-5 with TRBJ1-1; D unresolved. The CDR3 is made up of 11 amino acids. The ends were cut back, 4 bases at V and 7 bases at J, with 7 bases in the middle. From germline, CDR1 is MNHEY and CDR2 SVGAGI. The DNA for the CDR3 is TGTGCCAGCAGTTCGGGAGGTGAAGCTTTCTTT. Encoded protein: CASSSGGEAFF.

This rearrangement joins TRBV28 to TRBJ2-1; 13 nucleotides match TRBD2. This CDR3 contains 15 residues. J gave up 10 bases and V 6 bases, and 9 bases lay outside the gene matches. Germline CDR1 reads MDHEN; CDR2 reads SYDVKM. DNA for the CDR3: TGTGCCAGCAGCCCTACTAGCGGGGGGGCACGGGAGCAGTTCTTC. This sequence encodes CASSPTSGGAREQFF.